This TCR beta chain was found in a study of breast tumors, draining lymph nodes, adjacent tissues. Study findings and constraints: Findings are consistent with lymph node origin and intratumoral expansion of most tumor T cells. Tumor T cell lymph node origin was a supported hypothesis, not proven.

The lymph nodes were axillary draining lymph nodes from breast cancer patients. TCRdb recomputed calls from the multiplex PCR reads with MiXCR, one row per CDR3 protein. Of under 300,000 distinct CDR3 sequences listed, under 35% were seen once; the top ten hold approximately 3.6%. Trimming stripped 6 bases from V and 4 bases from J, with 14 bases between. Germline CDR1 and CDR2: LGHDT and YNNKEL (reference sequence). The CDR3 has 14 residues. A few counts support this clonotype. The antigen remains unidentified. The specimen sequenced was axillary lymph node tissue. This clonotype was obtained from a female donor with breast cancer. Some clones in this sample may be carry-over from other donors' samples. V gene TRBV3-1 combines with J gene TRBJ2-3, with D perhaps TRBD1 or TRBD2 (5 bases each). The CDR3 protein is CASSLGRGADTQYF. The CDR3 DNA is TGTGCCAGCAGTCTTGGTCGGGGCGCAGATACGCAGTATTTT.